The 6 T cell receptor beta chains given below trace back to one sample, sequenced in a study of PD-1 blockade in classical Hodgkin lymphoma. Every patient had relapsed following autologous stem cell transplantation, and cohorts differed in brentuximab vedotin exposure. Assay used: immunoSEQ multiplex PCR; TCRdb lists only in-frame clones, some missing. The table has approximately 150,000 clones, approximately 81% seen once. The specimen was peripheral blood mononuclear cells (PBMCs), collected before the second cycle of nivolumab. All receptors come from a human donor with classical Hodgkin lymphoma.

The chain links TRBV25-1 to TRBJ2-7; 7 bases map to TRBD2. Germline CDR1 is MGHDK and CDR2 is SYGVNS. V was clipped by 1 base and J by 0 bases; unmatched bases: 3. This CDR3 has 15 residues. The DNA of the CDR3 is TGTGCCAGCAGTGAATTGGCGGGAGCCTCCTACGAGCAGTACTTC. Protein: CASSELAGASYEQYF.

The chain carries TRBV19 and TRBJ2-1, with TRBD2 matching 9 bases. Germline CDR1 is LNHDA and CDR2 is SQIVND (reference sequence). This CDR3 contains 16 residues. V lost 2 bases to trimming and J lost 7 bases; unmatched junction nucleotides: 9. The CDR3 sequence: CASSITPAGGQNEQFF. The CDR3 region has the DNA TGTGCCAGTAGTATAACCCCCGCGGGGGGGCAGAATGAGCAGTTCTTC.

The chain carries TRBV23-1 and TRBJ1-1; 8 positions agree with TRBD1. TRBV23-1 is given ORF status, its function remaining uncertain. CDR3 size: 16 residues. V gave up 4 bases and J gave up 6 bases; unmatched junction bases: 13. CDR3 region: CASSPAPGQGRAEAFF. CDR3 DNA: TGCGCCAGCAGTCCAGCTCCTGGACAGGGCAGGGCTGAAGCTTTCTTT.

The V gene is TRBV6-6, the J gene TRBJ2-7; 8 nucleotides line up with TRBD1. Unmatched junction bases numbered 10, after V lost 5 bases and J lost 4 bases. The CDR3 sequence is 15 residues long. Germline assignment: CDR1 MNHNY and CDR2 SVGAGI (reference sequence). The CDR3 bases are TGTGCCAGCAGTCCGAGAGTGCAGGGGGCGTACGAGCAGTACTTC. It translates to CASSPRVQGAYEQYF.

This clone was observed a few times. The chain is built from TRBV28 and TRBJ2-6; D remains unclear. Germline CDR1 MDHEN, CDR2 SYDVKM. V lost 3 bases and J lost 1, with 4 bases in between. This CDR3 spans 14 amino acids. The CDR3 spells CASSFLSGANVLTF. CDR3 sequence (DNA): TGTGCCAGCAGTTTCTTGTCTGGGGCCAACGTCCTGACTTTC.

The chain uses TRBV11-3 and TRBJ2-1, with D tentatively TRBD2 (6 bases). Trimming stripped 1 base from V and 4 bases from J, with 11 bases between. The germline V gene encodes CDR1 SGHNT and CDR2 YENEEA. This CDR3 is 15 amino acids long. CDR3 nucleotides: TGTGCCAGCAGCTTAGGGCGGGGCTCTTACAATGAGCAGTTCTTC. Its protein is CASSLGRGSYNEQFF.